A selection of T cell receptor beta chains follows, all from one sample in a study of shared clonotypes between healthy human individuals. Measured with immunoSEQ multiplex PCR; TCRdb has only the in-frame clones, and not every one. The repertoire consists of fewer than 600,000 clones, with 79% occurring once and the leading ten covering over 10%. The sample was PBMCs. The receptors come from a woman aged 40 to 50 in good health. Some clones in this sample may be carry-over from other donors' samples. The CDR3 runs from the conserved cysteine through the conserved F or W. D genes are given only for firm matches. Rows give clone size only sometimes, using once, few, many, or a class for an expanded clone.

v_call: TRBV12-5; clone_size: .; d_call: TRBD2; j_call: TRBJ2-3; cdr3_nt: TGTGCTAGTGGGGGACTAGCGGGAGCAACAGATACGCAGTATTTT; cdr3_aa: CASGGLAGATDTQYF
v_call: TRBV18; clone_size: .; d_call: .; j_call: TRBJ1-2; cdr3_nt: TGTGCCAGCTCACGAGGCCGGACTAGCATCTATGGCTACACCTTC; cdr3_aa: CASSRGRTSIYGYTF
v_call: TRBV13; clone_size: .; d_call: TRBD2; j_call: TRBJ2-3; cdr3_nt: TGTGCCAGCAGCCAACGACTAGCGGGACGAGTAGATACGCAGTATTTT; cdr3_aa: CASSQRLAGRVDTQYF
v_call: TRBV10-2; clone_size: .; d_call: .; j_call: TRBJ2-4; cdr3_nt: TGCGCCAGCAGGGACTTAAACAGGGACATTCAGTACTTC; cdr3_aa: CASRDLNRDIQYF
v_call: TRBV5-1; clone_size: .; d_call: TRBD2; j_call: TRBJ2-7; cdr3_nt: TGCGCCAGCAGTTTAAGGACTAGCGGATCCTACGAGCAGTACTTC; cdr3_aa: CASSLRTSGSYEQYF
v_call: TRBV27; clone_size: .; d_call: .; j_call: TRBJ1-5; cdr3_nt: TGTGCCAGCAGTCCCGGACACGGTATGCAGCCCCAGCATTTT; cdr3_aa: CASSPGHGMQPQHF
v_call: TRBV2; clone_size: .; d_call: .; j_call: TRBJ1-1; cdr3_nt: TGTGCCAGCAGAGGGGTCGGCAACACTGAAGCTTTCTTT; cdr3_aa: CASRGVGNTEAFF
v_call: TRBV6-4; clone_size: .; d_call: .; j_call: TRBJ2-3; cdr3_nt: TGTGCCAGCAGTGAGGGTTGGCGGGGCACAGATACGCAGTATTTT; cdr3_aa: CASSEGWRGTDTQYF
v_call: TRBV20-1; clone_size: .; d_call: .; j_call: TRBJ2-3; cdr3_nt: TGCAGTGCTAGAGAAATAGATACGCAGTATTTT; cdr3_aa: CSAREIDTQYF
v_call: TRBV27; clone_size: .; d_call: TRBD2; j_call: TRBJ2-3; cdr3_nt: TGTGCCAGCAGTGCACCGGGACTAGCGGGAGTCGGGGTATCTGGCACAGATACGCAGTATTTT; cdr3_aa: CASSAPGLAGVGVSGTDTQYF
v_call: TRBV5-1; clone_size: few; d_call: .; j_call: TRBJ1-1; cdr3_nt: TGCGCCAGCAGCTTGGCTGACACTGAAGCTTTCTTT; cdr3_aa: CASSLADTEAFF
v_call: TRBV2; clone_size: .; d_call: TRBD2; j_call: TRBJ2-7; cdr3_nt: TGTGCCAGCAGTGAACCTACTAGCGGCGGCCCCGAGCAGTACTTC; cdr3_aa: CASSEPTSGGPEQYF
v_call: TRBV28; clone_size: .; d_call: TRBD2; j_call: TRBJ2-7; cdr3_nt: TGTGCCAGCAGACTTAGCGGGAGGGGGTACGAGCAGTACTTC; cdr3_aa: CASRLSGRGYEQYF
v_call: TRBV19; clone_size: many; d_call: TRBD2; j_call: TRBJ2-1; cdr3_nt: TGTGCCAGTAGTAACCTGATTGGTTTCTGGCGGGAGACGAGTGAGCAGTTCTTC; cdr3_aa: CASSNLIGFWRETSEQFF
v_call: TRBV7-9; clone_size: .; d_call: .; j_call: TRBJ1-2; cdr3_nt: TGTGCCAGCAGGAGGTCTCCCTCGGGGGACTATGGCTACACCTTC; cdr3_aa: CASRRSPSGDYGYTF
v_call: TRBV13; clone_size: few; d_call: .; j_call: TRBJ1-5; cdr3_nt: TGTGCCAGCAGCAAGGACAGTCATCAGCCCCAGCATTTT; cdr3_aa: CASSKDSHQPQHF
v_call: TRBV5-1; clone_size: .; d_call: .; j_call: TRBJ2-3; cdr3_nt: TGCGCCAGCAGCTTGCATCGGGGACCGGACGAAACGCAGTATTTT; cdr3_aa: CASSLHRGPDETQYF
v_call: TRBV6-1; clone_size: few; d_call: .; j_call: TRBJ2-7; cdr3_nt: TGTGCCATCCGGGACATCCTCTACGAGCAGTACTTC; cdr3_aa: CAIRDILYEQYF
v_call: TRBV5-6; clone_size: .; d_call: .; j_call: TRBJ1-1; cdr3_nt: TGTGCCAGCAGCTTGGGCAGGTCCAGGGAAGCTTTCTTT; cdr3_aa: CASSLGRSREAFF
v_call: TRBV2; clone_size: .; d_call: .; j_call: TRBJ2-7; cdr3_nt: TGTGCCAGCAACAGGATTTCCTACGAGCAGTACTTC; cdr3_aa: CASNRISYEQYF
v_call: TRBV9; clone_size: .; d_call: .; j_call: TRBJ1-4; cdr3_nt: TGTGCCAGCAGCTTTACCCGGGGGAAACTGTTTTTT; cdr3_aa: CASSFTRGKLFF
v_call: TRBV5-1; clone_size: .; d_call: .; j_call: TRBJ2-1; cdr3_nt: TGCGCCAGCAGCCCTCTCGGATCCTCCTACAATGAGCAGTTCTTC; cdr3_aa: CASSPLGSSYNEQFF